Listed here is a single TCR beta chain. Sequenced by immunoSEQ multiplex PCR; TCRdb stores in-frame clones only, minus some. The sample includes over 50,000 clones, around 86% of them seen just once. The sort gate was single viable CD3+CD4+CD8-CD45RO+ cells for memory CD4+ T cells. This record comes from a study of memory CD4+ T cells and cytomegalovirus serostatus. Germline assignment: CDR1 SGHDN and CDR2 FVKESK. The CDR3 sequence is 13 residues long. Deletions cut 3 bases from V and 5 bases from J, with 10 bases between. V gene TRBV14 combines with J gene TRBJ1-2; D is perhaps TRBD1 (5 bases). The origin of this receptor is an adult in good health and CMV-seronegative. Sequenced: memory CD4+ T cells from blood. The CDR3 protein is CASSQAGRYGYTF. In DNA form, the CDR3 reads TGTGCCAGCAGCCAGGCGGGGCGGTATGGCTACACCTTC.